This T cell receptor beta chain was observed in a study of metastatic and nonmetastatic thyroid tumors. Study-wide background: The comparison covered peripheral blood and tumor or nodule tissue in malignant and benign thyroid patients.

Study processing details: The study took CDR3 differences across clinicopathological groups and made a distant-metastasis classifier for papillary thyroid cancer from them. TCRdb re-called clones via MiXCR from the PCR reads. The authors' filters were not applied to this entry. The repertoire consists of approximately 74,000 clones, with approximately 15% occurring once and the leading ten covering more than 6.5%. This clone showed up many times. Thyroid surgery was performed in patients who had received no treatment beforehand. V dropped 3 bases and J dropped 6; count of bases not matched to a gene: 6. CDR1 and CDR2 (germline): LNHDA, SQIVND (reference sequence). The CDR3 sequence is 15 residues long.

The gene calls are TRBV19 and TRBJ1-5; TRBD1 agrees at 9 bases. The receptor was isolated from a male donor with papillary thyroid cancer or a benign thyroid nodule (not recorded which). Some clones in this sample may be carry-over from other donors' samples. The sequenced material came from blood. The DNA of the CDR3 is TGTGCCAGTAGTATCGACAGGGGGTCAAGTCAGCCCCAGCATTTT. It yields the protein CASSIDRGSSQPQHF.